This T cell receptor beta chain emerged from a study of CD8+ T cells in alopecia areata. Study-level findings and limits: Lesional scalp, especially alopecia totalis/universalis, showed higher clonality than normal scalp. Normal skin contains resident alphabeta T cells, and these are also sequenced in scalp samples. Compared with mice, patients displayed less clear TCR sharing, possibly for HLA-related reasons.

Extracted RNA was reverse transcribed into cDNA, the sequencing template. The assay was immunoSEQ multiplex PCR, and TCRdb's table has in-frame clones only and misses some. The table records approximately 65,000 clones, approximately 46% of them present only once. As for this clone: Antigen unknown.

Sample: CD8+ T cells sorted from blood, taken at week 0. This TCR was sampled from a human donor with alopecia areata.

The CDR3 nucleotides are TGCGCCAGCAGCCACATCTTTGGGGCGGTGACTGAAGCTTTCTTT. Protein sequence: CASSHIFGAVTEAFF. The rearrangement links TRBV4-1 to TRBJ1-1, with a possible D match to TRBD1 (5 bases). From germline, CDR1 is MGHRA and CDR2 YSYEKL. Trimming cost V 3 bases and J 5 bases, with 16 bases left between them. This CDR3 is built from 15 residues.